One and the same sample provided the 30 T cell receptor beta chains below, sequenced in a study of shared clonotypes between healthy human individuals (dated by TCRdb to 2018 to 2021). Receptor libraries were prepared by the immunoSEQ multiplex PCR assay. TCRdb stores this immuneACCESS table with in-frame sequences only. Part of the clones is absent; in the studies checked, under half of the shortfall reflects unresolved V genes, and no reason is known for the rest. The sample yields millions of clones; 90% to 95% were counted once. Together, the top ten hold 0.13% to 0.15% of the sample. The material sequenced was naive CD4+ T cells sorted from blood. The cell subset or site label, read with the paper, signifies: CD45RA+ positively selected. These receptors were taken from a man between 18 and 29 years old in good health.

The chain combines TRBV7-2 with TRBJ2-3, with D unresolved. Germline CDR1 and CDR2: SGHTA and FQGNSA. Trimming shortened V by 8 bases and J by 2 bases, and 17 bases separated the two germline ends. CDR3 length: 15 amino acids. The CDR3, as DNA: TGTGCCAGCTCCCCCGGGTGGCCAGACACAGATACGCAGTATTTT. The encoded protein is CASSPGWPDTDTQYF.

The chain is built from TRBV11-2 and TRBJ2-7, with D tentatively TRBD2 (6 bases). Between the trimmed V and J ends, which lost 5 bases and 0 bases, there was a span of 17 bases. The germline V gene has CDR1 SGHAT and CDR2 FQNNGV. The CDR3 loop spans 16 amino acids. This chain's CDR3 is CASSQAGGWDSYEQYF. The CDR3, as DNA: TGTGCCAGCAGCCAAGCTGGGGGGTGGGACTCCTACGAGCAGTACTTC.

This chain links TRBV6-1 with TRBJ1-1; D may be TRBD1 (5 bases). The length of the CDR3 is 15 residues. CDR1 is MNHNS and CDR2 is SASEGT in the germline V gene. V lost 3 bases and J lost 5, with 16 bases in between. CDR3 DNA: TGTGCCAGCAGTGACACCTCCCGGGGGGGGACTGAAGCTTTCTTT. Amino acids: CASSDTSRGGTEAFF.

V is TRBV19 and J is TRBJ2-7, with 10 nucleotides matching TRBD1. The CDR3 is made up of 16 amino acids. Germline V gives CDR1 LNHDA, CDR2 SQIVND (reference sequence). V lost 5 bases to trimming and J lost 1 base; unmatched junction nucleotides: 8. The CDR3 coding sequence is TGTGCCAGTAGTTCGACAGGGGGCTTCGTTTCCTACGAGCAGTACTTC. As protein: CASSSTGGFVSYEQYF.

CDR3 amino acids: CASRQPDTSSYEQYF. The CDR3 bases are TGCGCCAGCAGGCAGCCGGACACGAGCTCCTACGAGCAGTACTTC. The rearrangement joins TRBV10-2 to TRBJ2-7, with D perhaps matching TRBD1 (5 bases). The CDR3 length is 15 residues. V was trimmed by 6 bases and J by 0 bases, leaving 15 bases between them. In germline, CDR1 is WSHSY, CDR2 SAAADI.

This sequence joins TRBV19 and TRBJ2-7, with D perhaps TRBD2 (6 bases). This CDR3 comprises 14 residues. The germline V gene encodes CDR1 LNHDA and CDR2 SQIVND (reference sequence). Trimming removed 7 bases at V and 0 bases at J, with 13 bases between. CDR3 sequence reads: CASNRGSGSYEQYF. The CDR3 region has the DNA TGTGCCAGTAATAGGGGTAGCGGCTCCTACGAGCAGTACTTC.

This chain connects TRBV30 to TRBJ1-2; a weak D match, TRBD1 (5 bases). Germline loops: CDR1 GTSNPN, CDR2 SVGIG (reference sequence). V lost 2 bases to trimming and J lost 2 bases, with 18 bases between them. The CDR3 sequence is 16 residues long. The CDR3: CAWSFTSGTENYGYTF. The CDR3 nucleotides are TGTGCCTGGAGTTTCACCTCTGGGACGGAAAACTATGGCTACACCTTC. Based on the CDR3 plus reference TRBV30 and TRBJ1-2, the full variable domain is SQTIHQWPATLVQPVGSPLSLECTVEGTSNPNLYWYRQAAGRGLQLLFYSVGIGQISSEVPQNLSASRPQDRQFILSSKKLLLSDSGFYLCAWSFTSGTENYGYTFGSGTRLTVV.

The J gene is TRBJ1-5, the V gene TRBV5-6; 7 positions match TRBD1. The CDR3 is 14 amino acids. Germline V gene lookup returns CDR1 SGHDT and CDR2 YYEEEE. V shed 4 bases, J shed 2 bases, and the junction held 3 bases outside the gene matches. The DNA of the CDR3 is TGTGCCAGCAGCCCGACAGGGCGCAATCAGCCCCAGCATTTT. This translates into CASSPTGRNQPQHF. Using reference TRBV5-6 and TRBJ1-5 for the parts outside the CDR3, the full variable domain is DAGVTQSPTHLIKTRGQQVTLRCSPKSGHDTVSWYQQALGQGPQFIFQYYEEEERQRGNFPDRFSGHQFPNYSSELNVNALLLGDSALYLCASSPTGRNQPQHFGDGTRLSIL.

The J gene is TRBJ1-6, the V gene TRBV7-3; 7 bases map to TRBD1. This CDR3 has 17 amino acids. V trimming: 2 bases; J trimming: 7 bases; junction bases outside the gene matches: 11. Germline V gene lookup returns CDR1 SGHTA and CDR2 FQGTGA. The CDR3 region has the DNA TGTGCCAGCAGCTTAGGGGGTAACAGGGGTTCAAATTCACCCCTCCACTTT. This gives the protein CASSLGGNRGSNSPLHF. Full variable domain (remainder filled in from reference TRBV7-3 and TRBJ1-6): GAGVSQTPSNKVTEKGKYVELRCDPISGHTALYWYRQSLGQGPEFLIYFQGTGAADDSGLPNDRFFAVRPEGSVSTLKIQRTERGDSAVYLCASSLGGNRGSNSPLHFGNGTRLTVT.

The chain joins TRBV19 to TRBJ1-6; D is uncertain. Trimming left V 5 bases short and J 7 bases short, with 6 bases between. CDR1 and CDR2 from the germline V gene are LNHDA and SQIVND (reference sequence). The CDR3 is 12 residues long. CDR3: CASSFRNSPLHF. The CDR3 bases are TGTGCCAGTAGTTTCAGGAATTCACCCCTCCACTTT.

The V call is TRBV5-1, the J call TRBJ2-5; D call uncertain. In germline, CDR1 is SGHRS, CDR2 YFSETQ. This CDR3 spans 14 amino acids. V lost 4 bases to trimming and J lost 6 bases, with 16 bases between them. The CDR3 region is CASSKTTSLQTQYF. Here the CDR3 DNA reads TGCGCCAGCAGCAAAACAACCAGCCTCCAGACCCAGTACTTC.

The V call is TRBV9, the J call TRBJ2-1; weak D call: TRBD2 (5 bases). The CDR3 length is 15 residues. Looked up from germline, CDR1 is SGDLS and CDR2 is YYNGEE. V was pared by 0 bases and J by 6 bases, with 13 bases between. CDR3 region: CASSVDPRGPNEQFF. The DNA for the CDR3 is TGTGCCAGCAGCGTAGATCCTAGAGGGCCCAATGAGCAGTTCTTC.

This chain links TRBV10-3 with TRBJ2-7, with 11 bases lining up with TRBD1. Germline loops: CDR1 ENHRY, CDR2 SYGVKD. J gave up 7 bases and V 3 bases, and 8 bases lay outside the gene matches. The CDR3 spans 15 residues. This CDR3 is CAISDGTGGLGEQYF. For the CDR3, the DNA is TGTGCCATCAGTGATGGGACAGGGGGACTTGGAGAGCAGTACTTC.

The rearrangement joins TRBV19 to TRBJ1-3; the D gene is possibly TRBD1 (5 bases). Germline CDR1 reads LNHDA; CDR2 reads SQIVND (reference sequence). Trimming took 6 bases from V and 0 from J, leaving 12 bases between them. This CDR3 has 15 residues. The CDR3 sequence is CASSNTGGSGNTIYF. Here the CDR3 DNA reads TGTGCCAGTAGCAACACGGGGGGCTCTGGAAACACCATATATTTT.

This chain joins TRBV6-1 and TRBJ1-5, with D possibly TRBD1 on 5 matching bases. The V and J ends lost 2 bases and 6 bases respectively, with 14 bases between them. Germline V gene data show CDR1 as MNHNS and CDR2 as SASEGT. CDR3 length equals 15 residues. The CDR3 nucleotides are TGTGCCAGCAGTGAACGTGGGGACTTTTTTCAGCCCCAGCATTTT. Its protein is CASSERGDFFQPQHF.

This chain links TRBV18 with TRBJ2-7; D gene uncertain. Per germline, CDR1 KGHSH and CDR2 LQKENI. V lost 3 bases to trimming and J lost 2 bases, with 14 bases between them. The CDR3 is 15 amino acids. As DNA, the CDR3 is TGTGCCAGCTCACCGGGTCGGCAGCAGACCTACGAGCAGTACTTC. The encoded protein is CASSPGRQQTYEQYF.

The rearrangement links TRBV6-1 to TRBJ2-1; 8 nucleotides match TRBD2. Trimming took 1 base from V and 7 from J; bases not matched to a gene: 6. The CDR3 is 15 amino acids. Germline V gives CDR1 MNHNS, CDR2 SASEGT. This CDR3 reads CASSEGRGGVNEQFF. In nucleotides, the CDR3 is TGTGCCAGCAGTGAAGGCCGGGGGGGTGTTAATGAGCAGTTCTTC.

This clone was recorded only once. The V call is TRBV30, the J call TRBJ2-3, with D possibly being TRBD2 (7 bases). This CDR3 spans 14 amino acids. V lost 7 bases and J lost 7, with 21 bases in between. Germline CDR1 reads GTSNPN; CDR2 reads SVGIG (reference sequence). The CDR3 sequence: CALPLAGARNTQYF. Written as DNA, the CDR3 is TGTGCCTTGCCCCTCGCGGGGGCCCGGAATACGCAGTATTTT.

This clone has only a few counts. This sequence joins TRBV19 and TRBJ2-2, with 10 bases that match TRBD2. V dropped 6 bases and J dropped 0; count of bases not matched to a gene: 1. The CDR3 extends over 15 amino acids. Germline lookup yields CDR1 LNHDA and CDR2 SQIVND (reference sequence). The CDR3 DNA follows: TGTGCCAGTAGGCTAGCGGGAGCGAACACCGGGGAGCTGTTTTTT. Its translation is CASRLAGANTGELFF.

The chain links TRBV9 to TRBJ1-4; D possibly corresponds to TRBD1 (5 bases). CDR3 length: 16 residues. CDR1 is SGDLS and CDR2 is YYNGEE in the germline V gene. Trimming cost V 3 bases and J 2 bases, with 14 bases left between them. CDR3: CASSERPGFTNEKLFF. The CDR3 nucleotides are TGTGCCAGCAGCGAACGTCCAGGGTTTACTAATGAAAAACTGTTTTTT.

A word on this clone: This sample includes further DNA sequences coding for the same CDR3. V is TRBV6-6 and J is TRBJ2-6, with D hard to call. Deletions cut 6 bases from V and 0 bases from J, with 3 bases between. The CDR3 has 13 residues. Germline V gives CDR1 MNHNY, CDR2 SVGAGI (reference sequence). CDR3 DNA: TGTGCCAGCAGCAACTCTGGGGCCAACGTCCTGACTTTC. Amino acids: CASSNSGANVLTF.

V gene TRBV19 combines with J gene TRBJ2-7; D might be TRBD1 or TRBD2, each matching 5 bases. The CDR3 has 14 amino acids. The V end was cut by 2 bases, the J end by 5 bases, with 13 bases between. CDR1 and CDR2 (germline): LNHDA, SQIVND (reference sequence). CDR3 in amino acids: CASSIYGGANEQYF. As DNA, the CDR3 is TGTGCCAGTAGTATATATGGGGGAGCCAACGAGCAGTACTTC. The entire variable domain, with the rest obtained from reference TRBV19 and TRBJ2-7, is as follows: DGGITQSPKYLFRKEGQNVTLSCEQNLNHDAMYWYRQDPGQGLRLIYYSQIVNDFQKGDIAEGYSVSREKKESFPLTVTSAQKNPTAFYLCASSIYGGANEQYFGPGTRLTVT.

This clone came up a few times. The chain joins TRBV7-2 to TRBJ2-3, with 8 bases matching TRBD2. The CDR3 covers 16 residues. Germline trimming cut 2 bases from V and 4 bases from J; bases unmatched to any gene: 8. Germline CDR1 reads SGHTA; CDR2 reads FQGNSA. The CDR3 reads CASSLIGGAAADTQYF. The CDR3 DNA sequence: TGTGCCAGCAGCTTAATCGGGGGGGCCGCGGCAGATACGCAGTATTTT.

The rearrangement links TRBV30 to TRBJ1-1, with D perhaps matching TRBD1 (5 bases). Trimming removed 0 bases at V and 8 bases at J, with 28 bases between. The CDR3 spans 18 residues. CDR1 GTSNPN and CDR2 SVGIG come from the germline V gene (reference sequence). The chain's CDR3 is CAWSVLPGRDPQRAEAFF. The CDR3 nucleotides read TGTGCCTGGAGTGTATTACCCGGCAGGGATCCCCAAAGGGCGGAAGCTTTCTTT. The whole variable domain, filled in from reference TRBV30 and TRBJ1-1, reads SQTIHQWPATLVQPVGSPLSLECTVEGTSNPNLYWYRQAAGRGLQLLFYSVGIGQISSEVPQNLSASRPQDRQFILSSKKLLLSDSGFYLCAWSVLPGRDPQRAEAFFGQGTRLTVV.

The chain is built from TRBV5-5 and TRBJ2-7; TRBD1 agrees at 7 bases. Germline CDR1 SGHKS, CDR2 YYEKEE (reference sequence). The CDR3 runs 15 residues. Unmatched junction bases numbered 13, after V lost 5 bases and J lost 5 bases. The CDR3 protein is CASRPRQGPFNEQYF. The CDR3 DNA sequence: TGTGCCAGCAGACCCAGACAGGGTCCCTTTAACGAGCAGTACTTC.

Only one count was recorded for this clone. The chain recombines TRBV4-2 with TRBJ2-7; TRBD2 is a possible D gene (6 bases). V was pared by 1 base and J by 6 bases, with 25 bases between. This CDR3 is built from 18 residues. In germline, CDR1 is LGHNA, CDR2 YNFKEQ. The CDR3 sequence is CASSQVGSGSWSPSEQYF. Written as DNA, the CDR3 is TGTGCCAGCAGCCAAGTCGGATCCGGGAGTTGGAGTCCCTCCGAGCAGTACTTC.

This clone was seen only a few times. V usage is TRBV10-2 and J usage is TRBJ1-1, with unresolved D. This CDR3 has 13 residues. V was clipped by 4 bases and J by 4 bases, with 10 bases between them. CDR1 and CDR2 from the germline V gene are WSHSY and SAAADI. The CDR3, as DNA: TGCGCCAGCAGTGTGCCGGGAGGCACTGAAGCTTTCTTT. The encoded protein is CASSVPGGTEAFF.

CDR3 amino acids: CASQRELTDTQYF. In nucleotides, the CDR3 is TGTGCCAGCCAGAGAGAGCTCACAGATACGCAGTATTTT. The chain employs TRBV2 and TRBJ2-3; D is unclear. Germline loops: CDR1 SNHLY, CDR2 FYNNEI. Trimming shortened V by 8 bases and J by 2 bases, and 11 bases separated the two germline ends. The CDR3 has 13 residues.

This rearrangement joins TRBV18 to TRBJ1-1, with TRBD1 matching over 7 bases. With 3 bases clipped from V and 0 bases from J, the junction kept 4 bases outside the gene matches. Germline V CDR1 and CDR2: KGHSH, LQKENI. The CDR3 runs 15 residues. The CDR3 loop reads CASSPGQPMNTEAFF. CDR3 bases: TGTGCCAGCTCACCGGGACAGCCGATGAACACTGAAGCTTTCTTT.

V usage is TRBV28 and J usage is TRBJ2-1; D perhaps matches TRBD1 (5 bases). CDR1 MDHEN and CDR2 SYDVKM come from the germline V gene. This CDR3 comprises 16 residues. V lost 2 bases, J lost 0 bases, and 11 bases lay in between. The CDR3 DNA follows: TGTGCCAGCAGTTTACCCCCAGGACACTCCTACAATGAGCAGTTCTTC. The encoded protein is CASSLPPGHSYNEQFF. Full variable domain (rest looked up from reference TRBV28 and TRBJ2-1): DVKVTQSSRYLVKRTGEKVFLECVQDMDHENMFWYRQDPGLGLRLIYFSYDVKMKEKGDIPEGYSVSREKKERFSLILESASTNQTSMYLCASSLPPGHSYNEQFFGPGTRLTVL.